The following is a T cell receptor (beta chain) sequence with its context. Using immunoSEQ multiplex PCR, the repertoire was profiled, and TCRdb retains in-frame clones only, with some absent. The profile covers roughly 50,000 clones, with about nine tenths appearing a single time and roughly 7.6% taken by the ten largest. The V end lost 3 bases, the J end lost 0 bases, and 9 bases lay between the germline ends. The V gene's germline CDR1 is LGHNT and CDR2 FRNRAP. CDR3 length: 15 residues. This record comes from a study of blood T cell repertoires in COVID-19. Background on the study: The United States, Italy and Spain supplied acute and convalescent COVID-19 samples. T cells, B-cell-depleted T cells, or PBMCs provided the cDNA or gDNA that served as material.

Sequenced material: peripheral blood. The chain joins TRBV12-5 to TRBJ1-5, with D possibly matching TRBD1 (5 bases). This clonotype was obtained from a woman aged 40 to 50 with active COVID-19. CDR3 sequence: CASGFDSYSNQPQHF. CDR3 bases: TGTGCTAGTGGTTTTGACAGTTATAGCAATCAGCCCCAGCATTTT.